This TCR beta chain was recovered during a study of blood T cell repertoires in COVID-19. Germline V lookup: CDR1 LGHNA, CDR2 YNFKEQ. This CDR3 has 15 amino acids. Trimming pared 4 bases from V and 5 bases from J, leaving 16 bases between. Only in-frame clones appear in the TCRdb table, and some are missing; sequencing was by immunoSEQ multiplex PCR. The sample records about 160,000 clones, around 90% being singletons. V gene TRBV4-2 combines with J gene TRBJ2-3, with D tentatively TRBD2 (5 bases). Sequencing used peripheral blood. The receptor's source is a man aged 55 to 70 with acute or convalescent COVID-19. The CDR3 spells CASSPGDPGGDTQYF. The CDR3 region has the DNA TGTGCCAGCAGCCCCGGTGACCCAGGAGGAGATACGCAGTATTTT.